A single sample is the source of the 28 T cell receptor beta chains below, sequenced in a study of cytomegalovirus exposure and HLA in healthy donors. The PCR used 60 Vbeta and 13 Jbeta primers. Method: immunoSEQ multiplex PCR; TCRdb's copy keeps in-frame clones and lacks some. Its table records about 160,000 clones. Sequenced input: PBMCs. The receptors shown here come from a woman between 55 and 75 years old in good health and CMV-seronegative.

The V gene is TRBV4-3, the J gene TRBJ1-1; maybe TRBD1 (5 bases). The length of the CDR3 is 15 residues. Germline V lookup: CDR1 LGHNA, CDR2 YSLEER. Trimming took off 3 bases at V and 6 bases at J, with 17 bases between the two ends. CDR3 nucleotides: TGCGCCAGCAGCCAGGTATTCGGGCAGGGTCCTGAAGCTTTCTTT. This sequence encodes CASSQVFGQGPEAFF.

The rearrangement uses TRBV7-3 and TRBJ1-6; 9 bases match TRBD1. V was pared by 3 bases and J by 13 bases, with 10 bases of the junction left unmatched. The CDR3 is 15 amino acids. In germline, CDR1 is SGHTA, CDR2 FQGTGA. The CDR3, as DNA: TGTGCCAGCAGCTTGATCGGGACAGGGTTGTCGCCCCTCCACTTT. Residues: CASSLIGTGLSPLHF. Filled out from reference TRBV7-3 and TRBJ1-6, the complete variable domain reads GAGVSQTPSNKVTEKGKYVELRCDPISGHTALYWYRQSLGQGPEFLIYFQGTGAADDSGLPNDRFFAVRPEGSVSTLKIQRTERGDSAVYLCASSLIGTGLSPLHFGNGTRLTVT.

V and J are TRBV10-3 and TRBJ2-3, with 9 bases identical to TRBD2. Trimming removed 7 bases from V and 3 bases from J; junction bases left unmatched: 8. CDR1 and CDR2 from the germline V gene are ENHRY and SYGVKD. The CDR3 covers 15 residues. The CDR3 DNA is TGTGCCATCAAGGGACTAGCAGAGGGTACAGATACGCAGTATTTT. Translated: CAIKGLAEGTDTQYF.

The rearrangement uses TRBV7-9 and TRBJ1-2; D may be TRBD1 (6 bases). Between the trimmed V and J ends, which lost 5 bases and 5 bases, there was a span of 18 bases. This CDR3 region has 15 residues. Germline-derived CDR1 and CDR2 are SEHNR and FQNEAQ (reference sequence). CDR3 sequence (DNA): TGTGCCAGCAGCCTATCAGACACGGGGACATATGGCTACACCTTC. It encodes CASSLSDTGTYGYTF.

The chain is built from TRBV7-2 and TRBJ2-1; 8 bases map to TRBD2. Germline values: CDR1 SGHTA, CDR2 FQGNSA. J gave up 6 bases and V 3 bases, and 10 bases lay outside the gene matches. This CDR3 has 16 amino acids. CDR3 DNA: TGTGCCAGCAGCTTGCTACCGGGACTAGGGTTCAATGAGCAGTTCTTC. Protein product: CASSLLPGLGFNEQFF.

V and J are TRBV21-1 and TRBJ2-3; TRBD2 is the table's D call and was not checked against the DNA. TRBV21-1 is given as a pseudogene. This CDR3 has 12 amino acids. The CDR3 bases are TGTGCCAGCGGAGGGGTAGCAGATACGCAGTATTTT. This codes for CASGGVADTQYF.

Here the CDR3 reads CASSQTSTGSPAGNTIYF. CDR3 DNA sequence: TGTGCCAGCAGCCAAACCTCAACAGGGTCACCGGCCGGAAACACCATATATTTT. The rearrangement links TRBV14 to TRBJ1-3; possibly TRBD1 for D (6 bases). The ends were cut back, 2 bases at V and 4 bases at J, with 21 bases in the middle. Germline values: CDR1 SGHDN, CDR2 FVKESK. The CDR3 is 18 residues long.

V gene TRBV6-6 combines with J gene TRBJ1-1; the D gene is possibly TRBD1 (5 bases). Germline assignment: CDR1 MNHNY and CDR2 SVGAGI (reference sequence). The CDR3 loop spans 14 amino acids. V lost 6 bases and J lost 3, with 14 bases in between. The CDR3 region is CASRAQAGYTEAFF. The CDR3 DNA sequence: TGTGCCAGCAGGGCACAGGCGGGGTACACTGAAGCTTTCTTT.

The CDR3 DNA reads TGTGCCAGCCGGCGGGAGGGAGCTGATACGCAGTATTTT. This codes for CASRREGADTQYF. V is TRBV2 and J is TRBJ2-3, with TRBD2 identical over 9 bases. The CDR3 extends over 13 amino acids. Per the germline V gene, CDR1 is SNHLY and CDR2 is FYNNEI. The J segment lost 6 bases and the V segment lost 8 bases, leaving 6 bases of the junction unmatched.

The chain links TRBV7-3 to TRBJ2-2, with 7 nucleotides matching TRBD1. The V gene's germline CDR1 is SGHTA and CDR2 FQGTGA. Losses at the gene ends were 2 bases for V and 0 bases for J; bases not matched to a gene: 3. The length of the CDR3 is 16 residues. CDR3 loop: CASSLGGQSNTGELFF. The DNA for the CDR3 is TGTGCCAGCAGCTTAGGGGGACAGTCGAACACCGGGGAGCTGTTTTTT.

The chain joins TRBV2 to TRBJ1-2; the match to TRBD1 covers 7 bases. The V and J ends lost 6 bases and 4 bases, in that order; junction bases with no gene match: 2. The CDR3 consists of 12 residues. Germline values: CDR1 SNHLY, CDR2 FYNNEI. Here the CDR3 reads CASRGDSYGYTF. CDR3 sequence (DNA): TGTGCCAGCAGGGGGGACAGCTATGGCTACACCTTC.

The genes are TRBV18 and TRBJ1-4; D possibly corresponds to TRBD1 (6 bases). The CDR3 is made up of 13 amino acids. CDR1 is KGHSH and CDR2 is LQKENI in the germline V gene. V was trimmed by 3 bases and J by 6 bases, leaving 8 bases between them. CDR3 DNA: TGTGCCAGCTCACCGGGGGCCTATGAAAAACTGTTTTTT. Translation gives CASSPGAYEKLFF. Supplemented by reference TRBV18 and TRBJ1-4, the full variable domain reads NAGVMQNPRHLVRRRGQEARLRCSPMKGHSHVYWYRQLPEEGLKFMVYLQKENIIDESGMPKERFSAEFPKEGPSILRIQQVVRGDSAAYFCASSPGAYEKLFFGSGTQLSVL.

Here the CDR3 reads CAWSVEETQYF. CDR3 nucleotides: TGTGCCTGGAGTGTAGAGGAGACCCAGTACTTC. The chain uses TRBV30 and TRBJ2-5, with D unresolved. The CDR3 totals 11 residues. Germline values: CDR1 GTSNPN, CDR2 SVGIG (reference sequence). V lost 0 bases, J lost 5 bases, and 4 bases lay in between.

This chain connects TRBV2 to TRBJ1-1; D possibly corresponds to TRBD1 (6 bases). CDR3 length: 15 amino acids. Germline V gene lookup returns CDR1 SNHLY and CDR2 FYNNEI. Trimming took 5 bases from V and 1 from J, leaving 14 bases between them. This chain's CDR3 is CASSPLGQPNTEAFF. CDR3 nucleotides: TGTGCCAGCAGTCCCTTGGGACAACCGAACACTGAAGCTTTCTTT.

J is TRBJ2-4 and V is TRBV7-3, with 7 bases lining up with TRBD1. V shed 5 bases, J shed 5 bases, and the junction held 6 bases outside the gene matches. Germline V gives CDR1 SGHTA, CDR2 FQGTGA. The CDR3 contains 14 residues. The CDR3 loop is CASSLGGRENIQYF. CDR3 nucleotide sequence: TGTGCCAGCAGCCTAGGGGGCAGGGAAAACATTCAGTACTTC.

The chain is built from TRBV7-6 and TRBJ1-3, with TRBD1 matching over 7 bases. There are 16 residues in the CDR3. Per the germline V gene, CDR1 is SGHVS and CDR2 is FNYEAQ. V trimming: 2 bases; J trimming: 1 base; junction bases outside the gene matches: 5. The DNA for the CDR3 is TGTGCCAGCAGCTTACAGGGACAGCTGTCTGGAAACACCATATATTTT. Translated, it gives CASSLQGQLSGNTIYF.

This chain links TRBV7-9 with TRBJ2-3; D unclear. CDR3 size: 13 residues. Looked up from germline, CDR1 is SEHNR and CDR2 is FQNEAQ (reference sequence). The V end was cut by 5 bases, the J end by 1 base, with 7 bases between. The CDR3 coding sequence is TGTGCCAGCAGCGCGAGCCGCACAGATACGCAGTATTTT. Amino acid sequence: CASSASRTDTQYF.

The V and J genes are TRBV5-1 and TRBJ2-1; D unclear. The CDR3 loop spans 14 amino acids. The V end lost 7 bases, the J end lost 4 bases, and 15 bases lay between the germline ends. Germline V gene lookup returns CDR1 SGHRS and CDR2 YFSETQ. The CDR3 nucleotides read TGCGCCAGCCGACACCCCGACCTATACAATGAGCAGTTCTTC. Amino acid sequence: CASRHPDLYNEQFF.

This chain uses TRBV18 with TRBJ1-1; D possibly corresponds to TRBD1 (6 bases). The CDR3 is made up of 15 amino acids. Trimming removed 7 bases at V and 5 bases at J, with 20 bases between. Germline V gives CDR1 KGHSH, CDR2 LQKENI. The DNA for the CDR3 is TGTGCCAGCTTGAGTGGGGCAGGGGTCGGTACTGAAGCTTTCTTT. It codes for CASLSGAGVGTEAFF.

The chain is built from TRBV2 and TRBJ1-6, with TRBD1 matching 11 bases. The V gene end was trimmed by 7 bases and the J gene end by 8 bases; junction bases not matched to a gene: 7. The germline V gene has CDR1 SNHLY and CDR2 FYNNEI. The CDR3 totals 15 residues. This CDR3 reads CASTGTGGLDSPLHF. CDR3 coding DNA: TGTGCCAGCACCGGGACAGGGGGTTTGGATTCACCCCTCCACTTT.

The V call is TRBV4-1, the J call TRBJ1-5, with TRBD1 as a possible D gene (6 bases). V was cut by 2 bases and J by 5 bases, with 16 bases left in between. Germline-derived CDR1 and CDR2 are MGHRA and YSYEKL. The CDR3 has 16 amino acids. The CDR3 spells CASSQLQGPRDQPQHF. DNA for the CDR3: TGCGCCAGCAGCCAACTACAGGGCCCCAGGGATCAGCCCCAGCATTTT.

Written as DNA, the CDR3 is TGTGCCAGCAGCTTATGGGAGAACAATCAGCCCCAGCATTTT. This gives the protein CASSLWENNQPQHF. The J gene is TRBJ1-5, the V gene TRBV7-2; no clear D gene. This CDR3 is built from 14 residues. The V gene's germline CDR1 is SGHTA and CDR2 FQGNSA. V was pared by 2 bases and J by 3 bases, with 8 bases between.

This chain joins TRBV7-2 and TRBJ1-1, with D hard to call. Trimming stripped 2 bases from V and 4 bases from J, with 8 bases between. Per the germline V gene, CDR1 is SGHTA and CDR2 is FQGNSA. The CDR3 length is 13 residues. The CDR3 loop is CASSLTRSTEAFF. Written as DNA, the CDR3 is TGTGCCAGCAGCTTAACCAGAAGCACTGAAGCTTTCTTT.

This chain links TRBV6-1 with TRBJ2-3, with D unresolved. This CDR3 has 13 residues. Trimming took 5 bases from V and 0 from J, leaving 6 bases between them. Germline V gene data show CDR1 as MNHNS and CDR2 as SASEGT. CDR3 nucleotides: TGTGCCAGCAGTTTTTCTAGCACAGATACGCAGTATTTT. Encoded protein: CASSFSSTDTQYF.

CDR3 in DNA: TGTGCCAGCAGCTTGAACCCCGGGGGTTTAAGCTCTGGAAACACCATATATTTT. Translating gives CASSLNPGGLSSGNTIYF. V usage is TRBV5-4 and J usage is TRBJ1-3, with TRBD1 as a possible D gene (5 bases). CDR1 and CDR2 (germline): SGHNT, YYREEE (reference sequence). V was pared by 1 base and J by 0 bases, with 17 bases between. CDR3 length: 18 amino acids.

The CDR3 nucleotides are TGTGCCACCAGCAGGTCTAGCGGCAGATTCACAGATACGCAGTATTTT. Translation: CATSRSSGRFTDTQYF. The chain is built from TRBV15 and TRBJ2-3; 7 bases map to TRBD2. The CDR3 totals 16 residues. The trim removed 3 bases at V and 2 bases at J, leaving 8 bases unmatched. Germline CDR1 LNHNV, CDR2 YYDKDF (reference sequence).

The rearrangement links TRBV6-4 to TRBJ1-1; D may be TRBD1 (6 bases). The germline V and J ends were trimmed by 4 bases and 6 bases, with 15 bases remaining between them. Germline values: CDR1 MRHNA, CDR2 SNTAGT. CDR3 length equals 14 residues. The CDR3 DNA sequence: TGTGCCAGCAGTGCCCACAGGGAAACGCCTGAAGCTTTCTTT. It codes for CASSAHRETPEAFF.

The rearrangement links TRBV7-3 to TRBJ2-1; the match to TRBD2 covers 8 bases. J lost 3 bases, V lost 2 bases, and 15 bases had no gene match. CDR1 is SGHTA, CDR2 FQGTGA, per germline. CDR3 size: 19 residues. In nucleotides, the CDR3 is TGTGCCAGCAGCTTAGACCCAGCGGGAGTACCGCCGGACTACAATGAGCAGTTCTTC. Residues: CASSLDPAGVPPDYNEQFF.